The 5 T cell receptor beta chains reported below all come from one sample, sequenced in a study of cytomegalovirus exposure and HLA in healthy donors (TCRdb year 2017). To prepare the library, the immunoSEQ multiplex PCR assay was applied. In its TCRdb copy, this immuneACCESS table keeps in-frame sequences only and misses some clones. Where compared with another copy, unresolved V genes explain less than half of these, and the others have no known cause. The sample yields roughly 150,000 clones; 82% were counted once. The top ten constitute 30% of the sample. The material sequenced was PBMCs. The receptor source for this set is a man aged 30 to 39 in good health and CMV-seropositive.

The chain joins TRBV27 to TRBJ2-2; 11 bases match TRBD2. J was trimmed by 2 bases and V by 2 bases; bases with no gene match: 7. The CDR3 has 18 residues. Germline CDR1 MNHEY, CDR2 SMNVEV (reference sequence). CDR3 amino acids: CASSLPGLAGPNTGELFF. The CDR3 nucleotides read TGTGCCAGCAGTTTACCCGGACTAGCGGGTCCCAACACCGGGGAGCTGTTTTTT.

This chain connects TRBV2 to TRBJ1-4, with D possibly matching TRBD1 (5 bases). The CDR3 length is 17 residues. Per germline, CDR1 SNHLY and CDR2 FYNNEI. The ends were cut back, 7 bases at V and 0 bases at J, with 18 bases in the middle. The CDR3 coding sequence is TGTGCCAGCACATCGGGACTTCAACTTGCAACTAATGAAAAACTGTTTTTT. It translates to CASTSGLQLATNEKLFF.

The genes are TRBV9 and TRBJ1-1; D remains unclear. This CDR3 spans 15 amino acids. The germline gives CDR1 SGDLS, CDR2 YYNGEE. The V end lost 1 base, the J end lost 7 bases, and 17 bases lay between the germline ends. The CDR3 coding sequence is TGTGCCAGCAGCGTACGCCAAACTGGTTTGTTTGAAGCTTTCTTT. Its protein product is CASSVRQTGLFEAFF.

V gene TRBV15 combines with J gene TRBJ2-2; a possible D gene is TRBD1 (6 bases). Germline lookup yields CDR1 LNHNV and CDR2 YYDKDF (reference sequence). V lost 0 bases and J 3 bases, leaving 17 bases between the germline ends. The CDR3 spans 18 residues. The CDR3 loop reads CATSRDLGRTEDTGELFF. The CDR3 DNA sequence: TGTGCCACCAGCAGAGATCTAGGAAGGACAGAGGACACCGGGGAGCTGTTTTTT.

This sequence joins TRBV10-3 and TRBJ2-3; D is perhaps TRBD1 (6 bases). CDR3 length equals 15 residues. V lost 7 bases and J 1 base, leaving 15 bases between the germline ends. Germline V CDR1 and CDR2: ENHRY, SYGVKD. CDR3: CAITRSGGGTDTQYF. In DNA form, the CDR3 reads TGTGCCATCACAAGGTCTGGGGGCGGCACAGATACGCAGTATTTT.